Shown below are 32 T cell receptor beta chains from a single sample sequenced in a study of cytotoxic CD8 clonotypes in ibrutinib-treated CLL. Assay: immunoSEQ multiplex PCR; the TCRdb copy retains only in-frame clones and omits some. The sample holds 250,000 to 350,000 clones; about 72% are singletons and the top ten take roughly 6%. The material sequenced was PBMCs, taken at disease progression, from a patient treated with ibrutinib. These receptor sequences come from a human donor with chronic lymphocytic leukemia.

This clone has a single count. CDR3 protein: CASSVTSLAGANVLTF. In DNA form, the CDR3 reads TGTGCCAGCAGTGTCACTAGCTTGGCTGGGGCCAACGTCCTGACTTTC. This chain joins TRBV2 and TRBJ2-6, with D possibly being TRBD2 (6 bases). The germline V and J ends were trimmed by 4 bases and 2 bases, with 12 bases remaining between them. The germline gives CDR1 SNHLY, CDR2 FYNNEI. The CDR3 runs 16 residues.

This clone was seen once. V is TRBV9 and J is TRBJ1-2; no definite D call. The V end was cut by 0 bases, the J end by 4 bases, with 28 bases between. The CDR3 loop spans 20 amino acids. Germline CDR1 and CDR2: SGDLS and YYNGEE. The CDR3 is CASSVGDIRAGLPEGYGYTF. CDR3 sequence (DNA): TGTGCCAGCAGCGTAGGGGATATTAGGGCAGGTCTCCCCGAGGGCTATGGCTACACCTTC.

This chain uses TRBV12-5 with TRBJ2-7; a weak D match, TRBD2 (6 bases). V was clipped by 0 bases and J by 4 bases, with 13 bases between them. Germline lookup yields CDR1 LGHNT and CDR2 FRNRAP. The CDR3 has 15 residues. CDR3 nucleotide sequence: TGTGCTAGTGGTTTGGTCGCGGGGATGGGATACGAGCAGTACTTC. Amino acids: CASGLVAGMGYEQYF.

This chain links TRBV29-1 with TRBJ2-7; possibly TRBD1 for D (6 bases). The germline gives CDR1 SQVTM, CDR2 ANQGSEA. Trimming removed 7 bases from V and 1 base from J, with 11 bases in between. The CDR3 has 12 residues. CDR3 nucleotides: TGCAGCGCAGAGGACAGTTCCTACGAGCAGTACTTC. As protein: CSAEDSSYEQYF.

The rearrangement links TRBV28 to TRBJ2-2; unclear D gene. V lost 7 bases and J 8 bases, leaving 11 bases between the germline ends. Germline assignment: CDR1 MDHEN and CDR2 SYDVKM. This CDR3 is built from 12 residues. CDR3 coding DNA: TGTGCCAGCAACGTAGCTGTGGGGGAGCTGTTTTTT. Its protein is CASNVAVGELFF. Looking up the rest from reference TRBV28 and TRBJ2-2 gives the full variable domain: DVKVTQSSRYLVKRTGEKVFLECVQDMDHENMFWYRQDPGLGLRLIYFSYDVKMKEKGDIPEGYSVSREKKERFSLILESASTNQTSMYLCASNVAVGELFFGEGSRLTVL.

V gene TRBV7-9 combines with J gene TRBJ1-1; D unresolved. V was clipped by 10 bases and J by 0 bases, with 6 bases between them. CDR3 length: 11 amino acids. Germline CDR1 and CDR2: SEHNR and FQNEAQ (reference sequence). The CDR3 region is CATGMNTEAFF. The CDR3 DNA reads TGTGCCACAGGTATGAACACTGAAGCTTTCTTT.

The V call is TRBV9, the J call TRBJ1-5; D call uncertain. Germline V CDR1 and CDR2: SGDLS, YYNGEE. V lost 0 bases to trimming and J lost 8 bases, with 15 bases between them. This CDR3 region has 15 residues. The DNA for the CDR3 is TGTGCCAGCAGCGTAGGCCGGGCCTCTTGGGAGCCCCAGCATTTT. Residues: CASSVGRASWEPQHF. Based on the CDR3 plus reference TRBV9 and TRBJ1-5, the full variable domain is DSGVTQTPKHLITATGQRVTLRCSPRSGDLSVYWYQQSLDQGLQFLIQYYNGEERAKGNILERFSAQQFPDLHSELNLSSLELGDSALYFCASSVGRASWEPQHFGDGTRLSIL.

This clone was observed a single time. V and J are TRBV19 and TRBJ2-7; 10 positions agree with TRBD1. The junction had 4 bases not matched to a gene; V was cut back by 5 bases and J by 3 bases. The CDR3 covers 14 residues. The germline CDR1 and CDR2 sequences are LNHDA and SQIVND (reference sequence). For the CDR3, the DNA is TGTGCCAGTAGTGGGGACAGGGGATACTACGAGCAGTACTTC. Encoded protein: CASSGDRGYYEQYF.

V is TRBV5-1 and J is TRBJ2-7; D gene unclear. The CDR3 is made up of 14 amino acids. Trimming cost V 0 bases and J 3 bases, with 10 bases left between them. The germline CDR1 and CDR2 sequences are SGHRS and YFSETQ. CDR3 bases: TGCGCCAGCAGCTTGGTACCGCTTTACTACGAGCAGTACTTC. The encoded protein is CASSLVPLYYEQYF.

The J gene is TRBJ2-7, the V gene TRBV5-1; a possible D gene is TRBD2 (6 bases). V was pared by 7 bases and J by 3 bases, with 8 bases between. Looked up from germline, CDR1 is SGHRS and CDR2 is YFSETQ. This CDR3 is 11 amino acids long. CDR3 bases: TGCGCCAGCCGCGGGGACTACGAGCAGTACTTC. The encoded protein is CASRGDYEQYF.

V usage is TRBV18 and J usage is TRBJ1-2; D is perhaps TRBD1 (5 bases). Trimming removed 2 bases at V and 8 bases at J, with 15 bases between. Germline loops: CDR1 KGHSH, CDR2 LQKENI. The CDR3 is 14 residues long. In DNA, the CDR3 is TGTGCCAGCTCACCAGAAGGGGCCTATAGAGGCTACACCTTC. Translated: CASSPEGAYRGYTF.

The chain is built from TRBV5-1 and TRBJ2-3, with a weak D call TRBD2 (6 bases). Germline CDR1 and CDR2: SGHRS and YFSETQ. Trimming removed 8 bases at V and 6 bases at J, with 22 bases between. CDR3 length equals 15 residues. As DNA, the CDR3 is TGCGCCAGTTATAGAAGCGGGTCCACAACGGATACGCAGTATTTT. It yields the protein CASYRSGSTTDTQYF.

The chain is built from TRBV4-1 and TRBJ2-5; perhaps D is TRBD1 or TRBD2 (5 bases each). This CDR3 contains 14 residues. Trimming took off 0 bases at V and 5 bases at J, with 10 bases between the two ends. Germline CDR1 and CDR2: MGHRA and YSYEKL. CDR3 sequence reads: CASSQDPGRETQYF. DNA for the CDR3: TGCGCCAGCAGCCAAGACCCGGGGCGGGAGACCCAGTACTTC.

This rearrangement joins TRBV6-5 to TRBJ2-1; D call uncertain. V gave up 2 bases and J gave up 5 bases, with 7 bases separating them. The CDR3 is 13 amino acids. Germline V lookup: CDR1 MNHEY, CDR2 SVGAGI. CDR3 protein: CASSYPGDNEQFF. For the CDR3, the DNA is TGTGCCAGCAGTTACCCTGGAGACAATGAGCAGTTCTTC.

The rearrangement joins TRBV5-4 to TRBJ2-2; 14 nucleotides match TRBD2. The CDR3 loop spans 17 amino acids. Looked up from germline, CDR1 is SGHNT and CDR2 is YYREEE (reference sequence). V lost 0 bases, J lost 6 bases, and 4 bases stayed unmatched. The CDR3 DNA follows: TGTGCCAGCAGCTTGGCCCGACTAGCGGGAGGGGCCGGGGAGCTGTTTTTT. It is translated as CASSLARLAGGAGELFF.

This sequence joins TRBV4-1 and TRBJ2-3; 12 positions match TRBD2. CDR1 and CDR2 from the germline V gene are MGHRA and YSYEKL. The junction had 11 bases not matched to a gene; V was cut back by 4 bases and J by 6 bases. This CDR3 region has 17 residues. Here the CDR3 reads CASSPRASGRVGDTQYF. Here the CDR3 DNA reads TGCGCCAGCAGCCCGAGGGCTAGCGGGAGGGTCGGGGATACGCAGTATTTT.

The CDR3 DNA reads as TGTGCCAGCAGCTTAGTCTCCCCTAGCGGGGGCTACGAGCAGTACTTC. It is translated as CASSLVSPSGGYEQYF. This chain joins TRBV7-2 and TRBJ2-7; 10 bases match TRBD2. There are 16 residues in the CDR3. Unmatched junction bases numbered 6, after V lost 1 base and J lost 3 bases. The germline gives CDR1 SGHTA, CDR2 FQGNSA.

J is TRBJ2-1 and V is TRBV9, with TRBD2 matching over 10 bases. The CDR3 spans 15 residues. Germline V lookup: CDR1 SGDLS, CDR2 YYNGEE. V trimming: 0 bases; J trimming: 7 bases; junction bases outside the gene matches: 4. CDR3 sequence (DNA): TGTGCCAGCAGCGTAGCCAGCGGGGGGGCAAATGAGCAGTTCTTC. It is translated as CASSVASGGANEQFF.

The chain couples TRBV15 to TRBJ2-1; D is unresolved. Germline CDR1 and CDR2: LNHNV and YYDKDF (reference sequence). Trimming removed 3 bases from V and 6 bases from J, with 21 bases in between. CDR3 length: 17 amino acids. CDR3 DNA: TGTGCCACCAGCAGGTCCACAGACACCCTTCGCCCCAATGAGCAGTTCTTC. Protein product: CATSRSTDTLRPNEQFF.

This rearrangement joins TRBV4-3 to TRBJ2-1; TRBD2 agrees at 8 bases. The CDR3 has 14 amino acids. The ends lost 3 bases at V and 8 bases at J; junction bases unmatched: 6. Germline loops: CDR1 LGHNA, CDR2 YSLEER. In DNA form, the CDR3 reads TGCGCCAGCAGCCACACCACGGGGGGGGATGAGCAGTTCTTC. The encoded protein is CASSHTTGGDEQFF.

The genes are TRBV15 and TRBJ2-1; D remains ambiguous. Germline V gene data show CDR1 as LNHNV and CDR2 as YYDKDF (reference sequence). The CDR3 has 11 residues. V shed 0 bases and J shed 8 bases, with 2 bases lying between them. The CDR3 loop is CATSREDEQFF. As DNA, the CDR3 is TGTGCCACCAGCAGAGAAGATGAGCAGTTCTTC.

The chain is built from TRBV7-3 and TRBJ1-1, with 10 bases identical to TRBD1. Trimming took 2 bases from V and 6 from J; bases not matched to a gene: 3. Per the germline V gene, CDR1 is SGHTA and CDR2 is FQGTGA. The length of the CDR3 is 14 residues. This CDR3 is CASSLGTGVAEAFF. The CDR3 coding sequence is TGTGCCAGCAGCTTAGGGACAGGGGTAGCTGAAGCTTTCTTT.

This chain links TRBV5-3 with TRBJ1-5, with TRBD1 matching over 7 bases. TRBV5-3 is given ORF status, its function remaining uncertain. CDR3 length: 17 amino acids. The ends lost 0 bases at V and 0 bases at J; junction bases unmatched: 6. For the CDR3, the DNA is TGTGCCAGAAGCTTGGACAGGGGTCAATATAGCAATCAGCCCCAGCATTTT. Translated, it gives CARSLDRGQYSNQPQHF.

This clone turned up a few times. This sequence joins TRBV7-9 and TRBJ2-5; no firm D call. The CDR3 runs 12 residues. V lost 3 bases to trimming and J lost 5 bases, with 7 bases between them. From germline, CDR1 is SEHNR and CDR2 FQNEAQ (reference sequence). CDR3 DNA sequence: TGTGCCAGCAGCTTCTCCTCGGAGACCCAGTACTTC. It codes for CASSFSSETQYF.

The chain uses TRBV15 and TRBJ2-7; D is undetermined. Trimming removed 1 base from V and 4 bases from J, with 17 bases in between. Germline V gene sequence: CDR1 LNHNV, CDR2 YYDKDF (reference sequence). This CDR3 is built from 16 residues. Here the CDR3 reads CATSRVEESFSYEQYF. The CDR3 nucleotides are TGTGCCACCAGCAGAGTAGAAGAATCGTTCTCGTACGAGCAGTACTTC.

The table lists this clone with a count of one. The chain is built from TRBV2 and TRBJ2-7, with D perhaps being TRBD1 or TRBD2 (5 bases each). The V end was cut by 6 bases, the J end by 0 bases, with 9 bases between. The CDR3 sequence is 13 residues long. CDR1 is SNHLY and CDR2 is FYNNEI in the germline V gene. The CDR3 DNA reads TGTGCCAGCAGCCGGGACGACTCCTACGAGCAGTACTTC. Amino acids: CASSRDDSYEQYF.

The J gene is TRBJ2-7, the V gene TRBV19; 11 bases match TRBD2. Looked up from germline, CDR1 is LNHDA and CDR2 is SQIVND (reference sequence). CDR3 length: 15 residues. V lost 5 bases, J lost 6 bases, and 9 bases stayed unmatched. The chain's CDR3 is CASSALAGGPSEQYF. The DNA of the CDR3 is TGTGCCAGTAGTGCGTTAGCGGGGGGGCCGAGCGAGCAGTACTTC.

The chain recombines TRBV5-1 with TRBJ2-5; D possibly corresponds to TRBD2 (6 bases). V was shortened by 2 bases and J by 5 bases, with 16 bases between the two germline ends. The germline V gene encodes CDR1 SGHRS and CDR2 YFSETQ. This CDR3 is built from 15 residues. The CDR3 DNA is TGCGCCAGCAGCTTCCGGGGGACCTCAGTGGAGACCCAGTACTTC. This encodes CASSFRGTSVETQYF.

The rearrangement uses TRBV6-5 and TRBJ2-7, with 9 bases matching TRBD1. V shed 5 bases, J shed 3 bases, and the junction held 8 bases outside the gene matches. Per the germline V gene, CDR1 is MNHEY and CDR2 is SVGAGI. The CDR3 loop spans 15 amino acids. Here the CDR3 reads CASSPPGQGHYEQYF. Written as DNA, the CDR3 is TGTGCCAGCAGTCCACCGGGACAGGGACACTACGAGCAGTACTTC.

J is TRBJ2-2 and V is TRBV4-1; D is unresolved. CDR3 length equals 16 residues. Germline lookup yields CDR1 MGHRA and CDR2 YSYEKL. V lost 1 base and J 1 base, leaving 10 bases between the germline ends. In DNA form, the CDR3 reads TGCGCCAGCAGCCAAGCTGAACACATGAACACCGGGGAGCTGTTTTTT. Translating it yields CASSQAEHMNTGELFF.

In DNA, the CDR3 is TGCGCCAGCAGCCAAGGTCCGGGAGCGCCGTCGAGCTCCTACAATGAGCAGTTCTTC. Its translation: CASSQGPGAPSSSYNEQFF. The V and J genes are TRBV4-1 and TRBJ2-1, with D possibly matching TRBD2 (6 bases). This CDR3 spans 19 amino acids. Trimming took 1 base from V and 0 from J, leaving 19 bases between them. Germline V gene sequence: CDR1 MGHRA, CDR2 YSYEKL.

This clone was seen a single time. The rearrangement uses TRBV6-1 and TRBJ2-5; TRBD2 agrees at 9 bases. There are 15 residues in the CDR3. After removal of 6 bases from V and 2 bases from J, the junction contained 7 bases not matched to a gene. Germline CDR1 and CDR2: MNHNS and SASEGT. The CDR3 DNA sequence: TGTGCCAGCAGCTTAGCGGGAGTGGGGCAAGAGACCCAGTACTTC. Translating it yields CASSLAGVGQETQYF.